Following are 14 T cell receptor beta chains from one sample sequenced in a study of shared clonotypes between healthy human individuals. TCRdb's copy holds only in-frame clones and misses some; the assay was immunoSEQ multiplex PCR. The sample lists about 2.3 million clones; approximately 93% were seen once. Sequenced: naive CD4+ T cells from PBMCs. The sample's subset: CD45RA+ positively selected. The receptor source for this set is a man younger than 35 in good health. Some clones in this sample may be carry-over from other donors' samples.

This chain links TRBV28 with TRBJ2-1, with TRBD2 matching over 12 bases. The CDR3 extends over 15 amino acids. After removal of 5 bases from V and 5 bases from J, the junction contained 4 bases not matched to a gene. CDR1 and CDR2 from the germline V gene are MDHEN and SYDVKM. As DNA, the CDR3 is TGTGCCAGCAGTCCCGGACTAGCGGGAAACAATGAGCAGTTCTTC. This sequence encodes CASSPGLAGNNEQFF.

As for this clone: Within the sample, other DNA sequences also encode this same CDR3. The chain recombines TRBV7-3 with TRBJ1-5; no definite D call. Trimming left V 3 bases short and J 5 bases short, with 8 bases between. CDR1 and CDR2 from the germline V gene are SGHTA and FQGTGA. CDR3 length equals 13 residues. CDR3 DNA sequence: TGTGCCAGCAGCTTGGCAGAGGATCAGCCCCAGCATTTT. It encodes CASSLAEDQPQHF. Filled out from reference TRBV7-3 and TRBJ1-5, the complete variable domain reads GAGVSQTPSNKVTEKGKYVELRCDPISGHTALYWYRQSLGQGPEFLIYFQGTGAADDSGLPNDRFFAVRPEGSVSTLKIQRTERGDSAVYLCASSLAEDQPQHFGDGTRLSIL.

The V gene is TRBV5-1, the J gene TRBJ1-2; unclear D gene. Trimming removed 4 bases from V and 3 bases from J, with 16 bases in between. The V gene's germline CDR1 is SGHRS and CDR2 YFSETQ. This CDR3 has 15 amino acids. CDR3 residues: CASSLRGWQHYGYTF. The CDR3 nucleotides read TGCGCCAGCAGCCTACGGGGTTGGCAGCACTATGGCTACACCTTC. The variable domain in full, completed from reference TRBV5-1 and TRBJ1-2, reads KAGVTQTPRYLIKTRGQQVTLSCSPISGHRSVSWYQQTPGQGLQFLFEYFSETQRNKGNFPGRFSGRQFSNSRSEMNVSTLELGDSALYLCASSLRGWQHYGYTFGSGTRLTVV.

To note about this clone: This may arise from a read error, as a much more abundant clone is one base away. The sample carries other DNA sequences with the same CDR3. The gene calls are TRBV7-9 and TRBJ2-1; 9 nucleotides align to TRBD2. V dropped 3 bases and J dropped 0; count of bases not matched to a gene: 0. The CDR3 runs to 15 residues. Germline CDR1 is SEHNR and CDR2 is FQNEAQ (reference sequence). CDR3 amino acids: CASSFSGSSYNEQFF. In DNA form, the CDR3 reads TGTGCCAGCAGCTTTAGCGGGAGCTCCTACAATGAGCAGTTCTTC.

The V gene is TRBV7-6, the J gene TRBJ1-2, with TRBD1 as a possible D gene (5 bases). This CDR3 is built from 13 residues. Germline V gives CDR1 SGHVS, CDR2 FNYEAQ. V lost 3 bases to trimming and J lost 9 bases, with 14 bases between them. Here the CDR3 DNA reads TGTGCCAGCAGCTTGGGAAATTTGGACAGCTACACCTTC. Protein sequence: CASSLGNLDSYTF.

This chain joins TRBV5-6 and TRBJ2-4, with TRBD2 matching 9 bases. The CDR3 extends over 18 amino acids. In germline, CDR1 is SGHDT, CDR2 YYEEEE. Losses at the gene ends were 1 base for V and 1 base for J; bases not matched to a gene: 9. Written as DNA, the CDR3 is TGTGCCAGCAGCTTGTTTAGCGGGAGTAACCGGGCCAAAAACATTCAGTACTTC. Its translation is CASSLFSGSNRAKNIQYF.

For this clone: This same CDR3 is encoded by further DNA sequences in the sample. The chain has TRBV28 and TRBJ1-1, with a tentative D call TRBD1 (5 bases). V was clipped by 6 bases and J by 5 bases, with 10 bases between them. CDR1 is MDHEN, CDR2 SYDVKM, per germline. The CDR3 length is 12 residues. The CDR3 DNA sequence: TGTGCCAGCAGGGGGCGCGGGACTGAAGCTTTCTTT. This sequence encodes CASRGRGTEAFF. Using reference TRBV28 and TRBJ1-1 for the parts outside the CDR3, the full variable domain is DVKVTQSSRYLVKRTGEKVFLECVQDMDHENMFWYRQDPGLGLRLIYFSYDVKMKEKGDIPEGYSVSREKKERFSLILESASTNQTSMYLCASRGRGTEAFFGQGTRLTVV.

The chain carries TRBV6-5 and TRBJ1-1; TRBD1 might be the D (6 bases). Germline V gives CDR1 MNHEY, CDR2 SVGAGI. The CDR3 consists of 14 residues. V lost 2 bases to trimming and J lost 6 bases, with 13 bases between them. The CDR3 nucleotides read TGTGCCAGCAGTTACGGCGGGACAAGGGCTGAAGCTTTCTTT. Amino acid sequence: CASSYGGTRAEAFF.

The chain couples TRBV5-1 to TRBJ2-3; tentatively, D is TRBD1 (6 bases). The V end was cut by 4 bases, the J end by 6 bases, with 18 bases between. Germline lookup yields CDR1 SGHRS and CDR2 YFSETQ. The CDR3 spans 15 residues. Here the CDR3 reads CASSGTPPERDTQYF. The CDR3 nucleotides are TGCGCCAGCAGCGGGACACCCCCCGAGAGGGATACGCAGTATTTT.

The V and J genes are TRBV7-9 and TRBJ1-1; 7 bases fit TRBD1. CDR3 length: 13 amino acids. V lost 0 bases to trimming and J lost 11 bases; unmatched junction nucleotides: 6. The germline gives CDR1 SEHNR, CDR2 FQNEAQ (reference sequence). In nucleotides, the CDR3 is TGTGCCAGCAGCTTAGCGACAGGGATCCGGGCTTTCTTT. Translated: CASSLATGIRAFF.

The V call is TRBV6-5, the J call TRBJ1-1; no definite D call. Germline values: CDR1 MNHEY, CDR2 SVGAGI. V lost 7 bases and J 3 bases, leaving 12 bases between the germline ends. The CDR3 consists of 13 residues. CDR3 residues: CASTRDGDTEAFF. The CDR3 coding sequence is TGTGCCAGCACGCGGGATGGGGACACTGAAGCTTTCTTT.

The CDR3 region is CASSPKGTERYNEQFF. CDR3 in DNA: TGTGCCAGCTCACCCAAGGGGACAGAGAGGTACAATGAGCAGTTCTTC. This chain uses TRBV18 with TRBJ2-1; TRBD1 aligns across 7 bases. The CDR3 length is 16 residues. Germline CDR1 and CDR2: KGHSH and LQKENI. J gave up 4 bases and V 3 bases, and 9 bases lay outside the gene matches.

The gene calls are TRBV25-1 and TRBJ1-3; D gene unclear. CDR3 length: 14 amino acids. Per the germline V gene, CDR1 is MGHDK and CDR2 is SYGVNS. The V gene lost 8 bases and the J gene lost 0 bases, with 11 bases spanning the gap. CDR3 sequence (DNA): TGTGCCAGCTCCACGTCACGCTCTGGAAACACCATATATTTT. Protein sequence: CASSTSRSGNTIYF. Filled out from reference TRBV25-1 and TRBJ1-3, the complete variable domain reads EADIYQTPRYLVIGTGKKITLECSQTMGHDKMYWYQQDPGMELHLIHYSYGVNSTEKGDLSSESTVSRIRTEHFPLTLESARPSHTSQYLCASSTSRSGNTIYFGEGSWLTVV.

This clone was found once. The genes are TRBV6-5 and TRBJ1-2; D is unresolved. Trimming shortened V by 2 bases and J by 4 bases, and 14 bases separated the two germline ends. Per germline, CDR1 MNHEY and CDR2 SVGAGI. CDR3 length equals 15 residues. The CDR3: CASSYGYEGIYGYTF. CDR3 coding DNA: TGTGCCAGCAGTTACGGGTACGAAGGGATCTATGGCTACACCTTC.